This T cell receptor beta chain emerged from a study of shared clonotypes between healthy human individuals. Germline assignment: CDR1 MDHEN and CDR2 SYDVKM. The CDR3 spans 14 residues. Trimming cost V 5 bases and J 6 bases; bases outside gene matches: 9. Sequencing used immunoSEQ multiplex PCR; TCRdb keeps in-frame clones, though not all of them. Here the sample spans about 610,000 clones, about 97% being singletons. About this clone: The antigen is unknown.

Study-wide results and limits: The study drew on few donors, limiting represented genetic and exposure-history diversity.

The chain uses TRBV28 and TRBJ2-7; 8 nucleotides match TRBD1. Sequencing used naive CD4+ T cells sorted from blood. This sample's subset: CD45RA+ positively selected. The TCR comes from a woman aged 25 to 39 in good health. The CDR3 loop is CASSRTGTMGEQYF. In DNA, the CDR3 is TGTGCCAGCAGTAGGACAGGGACGATGGGCGAGCAGTACTTC.